The clone carrying this T cell receptor beta chain came up many times. What it binds is unknown. Researchers built TCR beta libraries using quantitative 5'-RACE with molecular barcodes. Using its own MiXCR run on the 5' RACE reads, TCRdb lists one record per CDR3 protein. The table shows about 42,000 distinct CDR3 sequences, with under 5% occurring only once. These data are taken from a study of CD8 T cells in ankylosing spondylitis. V gave up 3 bases and J gave up 0 bases, with 17 bases separating them. Germline assignment: CDR1 SGDLS and CDR2 YYNGEE. The CDR3 has 17 amino acids. Whole-study results and caveats: Disease-linked clones were CD8+ and relatively rare in peripheral blood. There was reportedly significant enrichment of clones that were disease-linked in matched ankylosing spondylitis synovial fluid. A TCR beta motif made of under 10 highly homologous variants seemed typical of ankylosing spondylitis blood.

Sample: blood, either unsorted or a sorted T cell fraction (not recorded which). The chain employs TRBV9 and TRBJ2-3; D might be TRBD1 or TRBD2, each matching 5 bases. The sequence came from a female donor with ankylosing spondylitis or in good health (not recorded which). The CDR3 protein is CASSEHIRDASTDTQYF. CDR3 nucleotide sequence: TGTGCCAGCAGCGAGCACATCCGGGACGCGAGCACAGATACGCAGTATTTT.